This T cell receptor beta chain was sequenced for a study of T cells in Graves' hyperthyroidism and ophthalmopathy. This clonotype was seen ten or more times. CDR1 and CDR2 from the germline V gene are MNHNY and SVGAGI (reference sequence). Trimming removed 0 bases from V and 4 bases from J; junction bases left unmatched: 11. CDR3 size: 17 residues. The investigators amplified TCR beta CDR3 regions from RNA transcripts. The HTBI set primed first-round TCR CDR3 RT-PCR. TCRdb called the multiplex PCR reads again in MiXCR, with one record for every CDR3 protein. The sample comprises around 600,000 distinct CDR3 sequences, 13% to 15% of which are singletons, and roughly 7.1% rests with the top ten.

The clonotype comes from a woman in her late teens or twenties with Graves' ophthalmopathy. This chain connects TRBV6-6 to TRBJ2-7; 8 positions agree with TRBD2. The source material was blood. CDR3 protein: CASSYSTTGGPWYEQYF. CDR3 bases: TGTGCCAGCAGTTACTCGACTACGGGAGGGCCGTGGTACGAGCAGTACTTC.